This T cell receptor (beta chain) comes out of a study of shared clonotypes between healthy human individuals. About the research overall: For every donor, three CD4 naive, three CD4 memory, two CD8 naive and one CD8 memory plates were used.

Study-wide findings and caveats: A limitation of the genetic and exposure-history diversity represented arose from few donors. Unshared clonotypes carried lower generation probabilities than those common to all four donors.

TCRdb keeps only in-frame clones here, not all; method: immunoSEQ multiplex PCR. The sample lists 2 million to 3 million clones; approximately 93% were seen once. This CDR3 has 14 amino acids. V dropped 7 bases and J dropped 7; count of bases not matched to a gene: 8. The germline V gene encodes CDR1 MNHEY and CDR2 SVGAGI. Details on this clone: Its antigen remains unknown.

The receptor comes from a man between 18 and 29 years old in good health. Some clones in this sample may be carry-over from other donors' samples. The chain uses TRBV6-5 and TRBJ1-2, with 11 bases aligning to TRBD1. Sequencing was performed on naive CD4+ T cells from PBMCs. Regarding subset: CD45RA+ positively selected. CDR3 residues: CASIKDRGRGGYTF. The CDR3 DNA reads TGTGCCAGCATAAAGGACAGGGGGCGCGGTGGCTACACCTTC.